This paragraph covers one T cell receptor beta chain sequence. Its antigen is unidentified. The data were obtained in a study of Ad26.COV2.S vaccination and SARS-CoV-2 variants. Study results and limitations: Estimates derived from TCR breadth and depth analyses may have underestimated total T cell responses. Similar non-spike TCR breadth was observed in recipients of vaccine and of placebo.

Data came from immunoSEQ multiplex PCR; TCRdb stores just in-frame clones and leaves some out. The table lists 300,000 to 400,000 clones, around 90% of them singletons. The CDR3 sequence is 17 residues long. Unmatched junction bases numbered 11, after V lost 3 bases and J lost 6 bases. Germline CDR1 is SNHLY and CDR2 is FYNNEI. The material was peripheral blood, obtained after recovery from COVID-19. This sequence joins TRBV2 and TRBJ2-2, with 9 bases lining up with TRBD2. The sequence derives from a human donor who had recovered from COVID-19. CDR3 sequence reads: CASSDIGTSLAAGELFF. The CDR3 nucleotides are TGTGCCAGCAGTGATATCGGGACTAGCCTGGCAGCCGGGGAGCTGTTTTTT.